Below, 31 T cell receptor beta chains from the same sample are listed, as sequenced in a study of STAT5B mutations in CD4+ large granular lymphocyte leukemia. Sequencing used immunoSEQ multiplex PCR; TCRdb keeps in-frame clones, though not all of them. The table has around 30,000 clones, about 81% seen once; the top ten hold approximately 3.3%. The sequenced sample consisted of CD4+ T cells from blood buffy coats. Every receptor here comes from a human donor in good health.

The CDR3 sequence: CASSRQGGPSYEQYF. In nucleotides, the CDR3 is TGTGCCAGCAGCCGACAGGGAGGCCCCTCCTACGAGCAGTACTTC. The chain has TRBV28 and TRBJ2-7; D may be TRBD1 (7 bases). This CDR3 is built from 15 residues. From germline, CDR1 is MDHEN and CDR2 SYDVKM. Trimming shortened V by 6 bases and J by 0 bases, and 15 bases separated the two germline ends.

The V gene is TRBV10-3, the J gene TRBJ2-7; 9 positions agree with TRBD1. Germline CDR1 ENHRY, CDR2 SYGVKD. The CDR3 spans 14 residues. The ends lost 4 bases at V and 4 bases at J; junction bases unmatched: 5. This CDR3 reads CAISGTGVRYEQYF. Here the CDR3 DNA reads TGTGCCATCAGTGGGACAGGGGTGCGGTACGAGCAGTACTTC.

This rearrangement joins TRBV10-3 to TRBJ2-3; 9 nucleotides line up with TRBD2. Germline CDR1 ENHRY, CDR2 SYGVKD. The ends lost 3 bases at V and 3 bases at J; junction bases unmatched: 4. The CDR3 is made up of 15 amino acids. The CDR3 nucleotides read TGTGCCATCAGTGAAACAGCGGGAGGAACAGATACGCAGTATTTT. As protein: CAISETAGGTDTQYF.

This sequence joins TRBV7-9 and TRBJ1-6, with a tentative D call TRBD1 (5 bases). The CDR3 is 18 amino acids. CDR1 is SEHNR and CDR2 is FQNEAQ in the germline V gene (reference sequence). Deletions cut 0 bases from V and 5 bases from J, with 17 bases between. CDR3 in amino acids: CASSLANRRGGDNSPLHF. As DNA, the CDR3 is TGTGCCAGCAGCTTAGCGAATAGGCGTGGGGGGGATAATTCACCCCTCCACTTT.

This chain joins TRBV14 and TRBJ1-2; D is undetermined. CDR1 and CDR2 (germline): SGHDN, FVKESK. The CDR3 spans 13 residues. V shed 0 bases and J shed 6 bases, with 8 bases lying between them. CDR3: CASSQEWWDGYTF. CDR3 nucleotide sequence: TGTGCCAGCAGCCAAGAATGGTGGGATGGCTACACCTTC. Complete variable domain (other parts from reference TRBV14 and TRBJ1-2): EAGVTQFPSHSVIEKGQTVTLRCDPISGHDNLYWYRRVMGKEIKFLLHFVKESKQDESGMPNNRFLAERTGGTYSTLKVQPAELEDSGVYFCASSQEWWDGYTFGSGTRLTVV.

This chain links TRBV5-6 with TRBJ2-5; TRBD2 aligns across 9 bases. The V segment lost 1 base and the J segment 5 bases; nucleotides outside the gene matches: 15. This CDR3 has 18 amino acids. Germline V gene data show CDR1 as SGHDT and CDR2 as YYEEEE. The chain's CDR3 is CASSLRREGFLSRETQYF. As DNA, the CDR3 is TGTGCCAGCAGCTTGAGGCGGGAGGGCTTTTTGAGTAGGGAGACCCAGTACTTC.

This chain links TRBV28 with TRBJ2-5, with D maybe TRBD2 (5 bases). In germline, CDR1 is MDHEN, CDR2 SYDVKM. The CDR3 is made up of 15 amino acids. The V end lost 4 bases, the J end lost 2 bases, and 14 bases lay between the germline ends. CDR3 in amino acids: CASSSSSIRQETQYF. DNA of the CDR3: TGTGCCAGCAGTTCCTCTAGCATTCGGCAAGAGACCCAGTACTTC.

The chain joins TRBV6-5 to TRBJ1-2; possibly TRBD1 for D (5 bases). Germline-derived CDR1 and CDR2 are MNHEY and SVGAGI. V lost 7 bases to trimming and J lost 7 bases, with 10 bases between them. The CDR3 is 11 residues long. The CDR3 DNA reads as TGTGCCAGCATGACAGAATCTGGCTACACCTTC. It yields the protein CASMTESGYTF.

V usage is TRBV19 and J usage is TRBJ2-2, with a weak D call TRBD2 (6 bases). This CDR3 region has 16 residues. Germline CDR1 and CDR2: LNHDA and SQIVND (reference sequence). V was trimmed by 3 bases and J by 3 bases, leaving 14 bases between them. The CDR3 protein is CASSISPGVYTGELFF. CDR3 coding DNA: TGTGCCAGTAGTATTTCCCCGGGGGTCTACACCGGGGAGCTGTTTTTT.

The chain employs TRBV30 and TRBJ1-1, with TRBD1 as a possible D gene (5 bases). The germline gives CDR1 GTSNPN, CDR2 SVGIG (reference sequence). The CDR3 consists of 13 residues. Deletions cut 0 bases from V and 3 bases from J, with 8 bases between. The CDR3 nucleotides read TGTGCCTGGAGTGTGGGGGGTGACACTGAAGCTTTCTTT. Its translation is CAWSVGGDTEAFF.

V is TRBV12-5 and J is TRBJ2-1; D gene uncertain. The germline gives CDR1 LGHNT, CDR2 FRNRAP. The CDR3 totals 15 residues. V was shortened by 0 bases and J by 5 bases, with 11 bases between the two germline ends. CDR3 nucleotide sequence: TGTGCTAGTGGTTTGGTACTAACGGCGGACAATGAGCAGTTCTTC. Protein product: CASGLVLTADNEQFF. Full variable domain (missing parts from reference TRBV12-5 and TRBJ2-1): DARVTQTPRHKVTEMGQEVTMRCQPILGHNTVFWYRQTMMQGLELLAYFRNRAPLDDSGMPKDRFSAEMPDATLATLKIQPSEPRDSAVYFCASGLVLTADNEQFFGPGTRLTVL.

The chain uses TRBV5-6 and TRBJ1-5, with D unclear. CDR3 length: 17 residues. V was shortened by 0 bases and J by 0 bases, with 13 bases between the two germline ends. Germline V lookup: CDR1 SGHDT, CDR2 YYEEEE. CDR3 residues: CASSLAVSEYSNQPQHF. The CDR3 coding sequence is TGTGCCAGCAGCTTGGCGGTGTCGGAGTATAGCAATCAGCCCCAGCATTTT.

This rearrangement joins TRBV5-1 to TRBJ2-1, with D maybe TRBD2 (7 bases). The V end lost 6 bases, the J end lost 7 bases, and 20 bases lay between the germline ends. The CDR3 length is 15 residues. The germline gives CDR1 SGHRS, CDR2 YFSETQ. Here the CDR3 reads CASIEGGGPENEQFF. The CDR3 nucleotides are TGCGCCAGCATAGAAGGGGGAGGGCCGGAGAATGAGCAGTTCTTC.

In this sample, this clone turned up a few times. The chain has TRBV5-4 and TRBJ2-3; TRBD2 aligns across 8 bases. The CDR3 is 15 amino acids. The J segment lost 1 base and the V segment lost 3 bases, leaving 4 bases of the junction unmatched. CDR1 is SGHNT and CDR2 is YYREEE in the germline V gene (reference sequence). The DNA of the CDR3 is TGTGCCAGCAGCTCGCCGGGACTAGGCACAGATACGCAGTATTTT. Protein sequence: CASSSPGLGTDTQYF. The full variable domain, with the rest looked up from reference TRBV5-4 and TRBJ2-3, is ETGVTQSPTHLIKTRGQQVTLRCSSQSGHNTVSWYQQALGQGPQFIFQYYREEENGRGNFPPRFSGLQFPNYSSELNVNALELDDSALYLCASSSPGLGTDTQYFGPGTRLTVL.

This chain connects TRBV29-1 to TRBJ2-7; tentatively, D is TRBD2 (5 bases). The V end was cut by 4 bases, the J end by 3 bases, with 7 bases between. This CDR3 contains 11 residues. Germline CDR1 reads SQVTM; CDR2 reads ANQGSEA. The CDR3 DNA reads TGCAGCGTTGTCGGAGGCTACGAGCAGTACTTC. This translates into CSVVGGYEQYF.

This clone was observed a handful of times. The genes are TRBV30 and TRBJ1-1; D not resolved. CDR3 length: 12 amino acids. Germline loops: CDR1 GTSNPN, CDR2 SVGIG (reference sequence). The germline V and J ends were trimmed by 4 bases and 1 base, with 7 bases remaining between them. This CDR3 reads CAWKYGNTEAFF. CDR3 DNA: TGTGCCTGGAAGTACGGGAACACTGAAGCTTTCTTT.

This chain links TRBV13 with TRBJ2-1; 8 bases map to TRBD1. CDR3 size: 14 residues. Germline trimming cut 10 bases from V and 3 bases from J; bases unmatched to any gene: 8. Germline-derived CDR1 and CDR2 are PRHDT and FYEKMQ (reference sequence). CDR3 region: CAIKTTGGYNEQFF. CDR3 sequence (DNA): TGTGCCATCAAAACCACAGGGGGCTACAATGAGCAGTTCTTC.

CDR3 region: CAISPDRLYGYTF. In DNA form, the CDR3 reads TGTGCCATCAGCCCAGACAGACTCTATGGCTACACCTTC. This chain links TRBV10-3 with TRBJ1-2, with D maybe TRBD1 (5 bases). Germline CDR1 and CDR2: ENHRY and SYGVKD. Trimming stripped 6 bases from V and 4 bases from J, with 12 bases between. The CDR3 runs 13 residues.

This CDR3 is CASSDIQGAGYTF. In DNA form, the CDR3 reads TGTGCCAGCAGTGACATACAGGGGGCTGGCTACACCTTC. V is TRBV27 and J is TRBJ1-2; 9 bases align to TRBD1. The junction had 5 bases not matched to a gene; V was cut back by 5 bases and J by 7 bases. Per germline, CDR1 MNHEY and CDR2 SMNVEV (reference sequence). This CDR3 is 13 amino acids long.

The V gene is TRBV9, the J gene TRBJ2-3, with 7 bases aligning to TRBD1. CDR3 length: 18 residues. The V and J ends lost 3 bases and 0 bases, in that order; junction bases with no gene match: 13. Germline CDR1 reads SGDLS; CDR2 reads YYNGEE. The CDR3 here is CASSGSIPGQTSTDTQYF. CDR3 nucleotide sequence: TGTGCCAGCAGCGGCAGCATCCCGGGACAGACTAGCACAGATACGCAGTATTTT.

In this sample, this clone turned up once. This sequence joins TRBV21-1 and TRBJ2-5; no check of the table's D call, TRBD2, against the DNA was made. TRBV21-1 is assigned pseudogene status. The CDR3 contains 17 residues. The CDR3 bases are TGTGCCAGCAGCAATTTAGCCGGGACTAGCAACCAAGAGACCCAGTACTTC. Translation: CASSNLAGTSNQETQYF.

The rearrangement joins TRBV2 to TRBJ2-1; TRBD2 matches at 13 bases. The CDR3 covers 16 residues. Germline lookup yields CDR1 SNHLY and CDR2 FYNNEI. Trimming took 6 bases from V and 9 from J; bases not matched to a gene: 11. CDR3 coding DNA: TGTGCCAGCAGCCCGACTAGCGGGAGGCTGGTAGGTGAGCAGTTCTTC. Its protein is CASSPTSGRLVGEQFF.

The chain employs TRBV12-5 and TRBJ1-3; no clear D gene. Germline V gives CDR1 LGHNT, CDR2 FRNRAP. With 2 bases removed from V and 0 bases from J, the gap between germline ends came to 5 bases. The CDR3 is made up of 14 amino acids. DNA for the CDR3: TGTGCTAGTGGTTTGATCGGCTCTGGAAACACCATATATTTT. Translation: CASGLIGSGNTIYF.

The J gene is TRBJ2-2, the V gene TRBV4-3; TRBD2 agrees at 7 bases. V lost 2 bases to trimming and J lost 1 base; unmatched junction nucleotides: 4. There are 16 residues in the CDR3. CDR1 LGHNA and CDR2 YSLEER come from the germline V gene. DNA for the CDR3: TGCGCCAGCAGCCAATGGGGGGGGGTGAACACCGGGGAGCTGTTTTTT. This codes for CASSQWGGVNTGELFF.

CDR3 amino acids: CASSLSPTSGGDDQYF. CDR3 nucleotide sequence: TGTGCCAGCAGTTTATCCCCAACTAGCGGGGGCGATGACCAGTACTTC. J is TRBJ2-5 and V is TRBV28; 11 bases are a match to TRBD2. After removal of 1 base from V and 10 bases from J, the junction contained 11 bases not matched to a gene. CDR3 length: 16 residues. Germline V lookup: CDR1 MDHEN, CDR2 SYDVKM.

This chain links TRBV7-8 with TRBJ1-3; possible D gene TRBD1, 6 bases. The V gene's germline CDR1 is SGHVS and CDR2 FQNEAQ. The CDR3 totals 17 residues. V gave up 5 bases and J gave up 10 bases, with 27 bases separating them. The CDR3: CASSPSSTQGSPRTIYF. The CDR3 region has the DNA TGTGCCAGCAGCCCAAGCTCAACACAGGGATCTCCAAGAACCATATATTTT.

This sequence joins TRBV2 and TRBJ2-5, with D perhaps TRBD2 (6 bases). The ends were cut back, 6 bases at V and 2 bases at J, with 16 bases in the middle. CDR1 and CDR2 (germline): SNHLY, FYNNEI. The CDR3 is 15 residues long. CDR3 sequence (DNA): TGTGCCAGCAGGCGGTCGGGACTCACGCAAGAGACCCAGTACTTC. Amino acids: CASRRSGLTQETQYF. Full variable domain (missing parts from reference TRBV2 and TRBJ2-5): EPEVTQTPSHQVTQMGQEVILRCVPISNHLYFYWYRQILGQKVEFLVSFYNNEISEKSEIFDDQFSVERPDGSNFTLKIRSTKLEDSAMYFCASRRSGLTQETQYFGPGTRLLVL.

This clone appeared a single time. J is TRBJ2-2 and V is TRBV6-6; 7 bases fit TRBD2. The J segment lost 3 bases and the V segment lost 6 bases, leaving 4 bases of the junction unmatched. Germline V gene data show CDR1 as MNHNY and CDR2 as SVGAGI (reference sequence). The CDR3 is 14 residues long. The CDR3 here is CASRWGGDTGELFF. DNA of the CDR3: TGTGCCAGCAGATGGGGAGGGGACACCGGGGAGCTGTTTTTT.

A note on this clone: Relative to the germline gene, one junction end is altered; a read error may explain this. The same CDR3 can be traced to other DNA sequences in this sample. The chain carries TRBV9 and TRBJ1-4; no firm D call. This CDR3 comprises 15 residues. CDR1 is SGDLS, CDR2 YYNGEE, per germline. CDR3 nucleotides: TGTGCCAGCAGCGTAGGGGGTTCAACCAATGAAAAACTGTTTTTT. It codes for CASSVGGSTNEKLFF.

The chain links TRBV18 to TRBJ1-5; D is unclear. Deletions cut 5 bases from V and 6 bases from J, with 11 bases between. Germline values: CDR1 KGHSH, CDR2 LQKENI. The CDR3 length is 13 residues. The CDR3, as DNA: TGTGCCAGCTCATCCATCCATACTCAGCCCCAGCATTTT. Amino acid sequence: CASSSIHTQPQHF.

The rearrangement joins TRBV7-2 to TRBJ2-1; TRBD2 matches at 8 bases. Germline V lookup: CDR1 SGHTA, CDR2 FQGNSA. J gave up 5 bases and V 7 bases, and 13 bases lay outside the gene matches. This CDR3 has 16 residues. The CDR3 nucleotides read TGTGCCAGCACCTCCCGGACTAGCAGCTTAAACAATGAGCAGTTCTTC. The encoded protein is CASTSRTSSLNNEQFF.